The sequence of this T cell receptor (beta chain) was determined in a study of T cells in localized non-small cell lung cancer. General study results and limits: Adjacent lung held a median around 56 of the top 100 tumor clones.

This clone was seen more than once but under ten times. Its antigen is undetermined. Libraries were prepared by immunoSEQ multiplex PCR; TCRdb keeps only in-frame clonotypes and omits some of them. The table lists 20,000 to 30,000 clones, around 90% of them singletons. Germline V lookup: CDR1 SGDLS, CDR2 YYNGEE. The CDR3 has 14 amino acids. V was pared by 2 bases and J by 3 bases, with 9 bases between. The chain employs TRBV9 and TRBJ1-3; a possible D gene is TRBD1 (5 bases). The sequenced sample was peripheral blood, obtained before any cancer treatment. The TCR originated in a man between 40 and 70 years old with stage III squamous cell lung carcinoma. The CDR3 region has the DNA TGTGCCAGCAGCGTCGGGACGGGTGGAAACACCATATATTTT. Protein sequence: CASSVGTGGNTIYF.